These T cell receptor beta chains were read from a single sample in a study of blood T cell repertoires in COVID-19. Clones were read by immunoSEQ multiplex PCR, and TCRdb kept only the in-frame ones, dropping some. This table has roughly 29,000 clones, approximately 84% appearing once. Sequences were obtained from peripheral blood. The receptor set was obtained from a woman in her sixties or seventies with acute or convalescent COVID-19. Both conserved end residues are part of each CDR3. D genes are given only for firm matches. The listing skips clone size in some rows; elsewhere it reads once, few, many or a size class.

cdr3_aa	cdr3_nt	v_call	j_call	clone_size	d_call
CPNRGHSDGYTF	TGTCCCAACAGGGGGCACTCGGATGGCTACACCTTC	TRBV27	TRBJ1-2	-	TRBD1
CASSRDRGNYGYTF	TGTGCCAGCAGTCGGGACAGGGGTAACTATGGCTACACCTTC	TRBV27	TRBJ1-2	once	TRBD1
CASSRDSNYGYTF	TGTGCCAGCAGCAGGGATTCTAACTATGGCTACACCTTC	TRBV6-6	TRBJ1-2	-	-
CASSPDNAYGYTF	TGTGCCAGCAGCCCGGACAACGCCTATGGCTACACCTTC	TRBV7-2	TRBJ1-2	-	-
CASSHSTGNTEAFF	TGTGCCAGCTCCCATTCGACAGGGAACACTGAAGCTTTCTTT	TRBV18	TRBJ1-1	-	-
CASSISMGDNYEQYF	TGTGCCAGTAGTATCTCCATGGGGGACAACTACGAGCAGTACTTC	TRBV19	TRBJ2-7	-	-
CASSHRGEQYF	TGTGCCAGCAGTCACAGGGGCGAGCAGTACTTC	TRBV28	TRBJ2-7	-	TRBD1
CASRQGLNYGYTF	TGTGCCAGCAGGCAGGGGTTGAACTATGGCTACACCTTC	TRBV4-2	TRBJ1-2	-	-
CASRESRGLGADTQYF	TGCGCCAGCAGAGAAAGCAGGGGGCTGGGTGCAGATACGCAGTATTTT	TRBV10-1	TRBJ2-3	once	TRBD1
CASPETANTGELFF	TGTGCCAGCCCCGAGACAGCGAACACCGGGGAGCTGTTTTTT	TRBV11-3	TRBJ2-2	-	-
CASSTRLGSYEQYF	TGTGCCAGCAGCACTCGACTAGGCAGCTACGAGCAGTACTTC	TRBV9	TRBJ2-7	once	-
CASSFYSWDSSSSYEQYF	TGTGCCAGCAGCTTTTACTCTTGGGACTCCTCCAGCTCCTACGAGCAGTACTTC	TRBV7-8	TRBJ2-7	-	-
CATSRVLAGGTEAFF	TGTGCCACCAGCAGAGTCCTGGCAGGGGGGACTGAAGCTTTCTTT	TRBV15	TRBJ1-1	few	TRBD1
CASSLDPLAVVFRGGYTF	TGTGCCAGCAGCTTAGACCCCTTGGCAGTGGTTTTCAGGGGAGGCTACACCTTC	TRBV7-9	TRBJ1-2	-	-
CASTYQGGSYNEQFF	TGTGCCAGTACCTATCAGGGGGGCAGCTACAATGAGCAGTTCTTC	TRBV19	TRBJ2-1	-	-
CASSGQLSSGANVLTF	TGTGCCAGCAGTGGACAGCTTAGCTCTGGGGCCAACGTCCTGACTTTC	TRBV2	TRBJ2-6	-	-
CATSEGGARNTEAFF	TGTGCCACCAGCGAGGGGGGGGCGCGGAACACTGAAGCTTTCTTT	TRBV24-1	TRBJ1-1	-	-
CASRTGVIGTEAFF	TGTGCCAGCAGAACAGGGGTTATTGGCACTGAAGCTTTCTTT	TRBV28	TRBJ1-1	-	TRBD1
CASSEEAGDEAFF	TGTGCCAGCAGTGAAGAGGCAGGTGATGAAGCTTTCTTT	TRBV6-1	TRBJ1-1	-	-
CASRPGQGDYEQYF	TGTGCCAGCAGACCGGGACAGGGAGACTACGAGCAGTACTTC	TRBV6-5	TRBJ2-7	-	TRBD1
CATRRQGGETQYF	TGTGCCACCAGACGACAGGGTGGAGAGACCCAGTACTTC	TRBV24-1	TRBJ2-5	-	TRBD1
CASSDSTLFSSSAPLCSNQPQHF	TGTGCCAGCAGTGACTCCACCCTTTTTTCATCGAGCGCCCCACTGTGTAGCAATCAGCCCCAGCATTTT	TRBV6-4	TRBJ1-5	-	-
CATSEPGQALADTQYF	TGTGCCACCAGTGAGCCGGGACAGGCCCTCGCAGATACGCAGTATTTT	TRBV24-1	TRBJ2-3	-	TRBD1
CASSEVFYEQYF	TGTGCCAGCAGTGAAGTCTTCTACGAGCAGTACTTC	TRBV6-1	TRBJ2-7	once	-
CASSVTGGFEKLFF	TGTGCCAGCAGCGTCACAGGGGGGTTTGAAAAACTGTTTTTT	TRBV9	TRBJ1-4	-	TRBD1
CASSPRERSSYNSPLHF	TGTGCCAGCAGCCCCCGTGAGAGGAGCTCCTATAATTCACCCCTCCACTTT	TRBV9	TRBJ1-6	-	-
CASIHTTGGARNTIYF	TGTGCCAGCATTCACACAACAGGGGGCGCTCGAAACACCATATATTTT	TRBV28	TRBJ1-3	-	TRBD1
CASRGQVQGNSPLHF	TGTGCCAGCAGGGGACAGGTCCAGGGTAATTCACCCCTCCACTTT	TRBV2	TRBJ1-6	-	TRBD1
CASSSGDRFTDTQYF	TGTGCCAGCAGTTCAGGGGACCGCTTCACAGATACGCAGTATTTT	TRBV27	TRBJ2-3	-	-
CASSQEYREAVLYEQYF	TGTGCCAGCAGCCAAGAATACAGGGAAGCCGTTCTCTACGAGCAGTACTTC	TRBV3-1/TRBV3-2	TRBJ2-7	-	-
CASSRRGGEGAKLFF	TGTGCCAGCAGCAGACGCGGGGGCGAGGGCGCAAAACTGTTTTTT	TRBV9	TRBJ1-4	few	-
CASSPWAPTSPVTDTQYF	TGTGCCAGCAGCCCATGGGCCCCGACTAGCCCCGTCACAGATACGCAGTATTTT	TRBV7-8	TRBJ2-3	-	TRBD2
CASSLRAIVSPLHF	TGTGCCAGCAGTTTAAGAGCTATTGTTTCACCCCTCCACTTT	TRBV28	TRBJ1-6	-	-
CASAGQAGEKLFF	TGTGCCAGCGCGGGGCAGGCGGGTGAAAAACTGTTTTTT	TRBV6-5	TRBJ1-4	-	-
CASSLVIGQYEKLFF	TGCGCCAGCAGCTTGGTTATAGGACAGTATGAAAAACTGTTTTTT	TRBV5-1	TRBJ1-4	-	-
CASDPGGVGNTIYF	TGTGCCAGCGATCCAGGGGGTGTTGGAAACACCATATATTTT	TRBV9	TRBJ1-3	-	TRBD1
CASRATGGNTIYF	TGTGCCAGCAGGGCGACAGGTGGAAACACCATATATTTT	TRBV6-6	TRBJ1-3	-	-
CASGPRLNEQYF	TGTGCTAGTGGCCCGCGCCTGAACGAGCAGTACTTC	TRBV12-5	TRBJ2-7	-	-
CASRSYGELNYEQYF	TGCGCCAGCAGATCCTACGGGGAGTTGAACTACGAGCAGTACTTC	TRBV5-1	TRBJ2-7	-	-
CASSPDDRVYSPLHF	TGTGCCAGCTCACCGGATGACAGGGTTTATTCACCCCTCCACTTT	TRBV18	TRBJ1-6	few	TRBD1
CASRTREPTGELFF	TGTGCCAGCAGGACTAGGGAGCCCACCGGGGAGCTGTTTTTT	TRBV6-5	TRBJ2-2	-	-
CASSNGQGALHNYGYTF	TGTGCCAGCAGCAACGGACAGGGGGCATTACATAACTATGGCTACACCTTC	TRBV7-9	TRBJ1-2	few	TRBD1
CASSPRGTYEQFF	TGTGCCAGCAGCCCCCGAGGGACTTATGAGCAGTTCTTC	TRBV3-1/TRBV3-2	TRBJ2-1	-	-
CASSPGPGTDIREQYF	TGTGCCAGCTCACCCGGGCCCGGGACAGATATCAGAGAGCAGTACTTC	TRBV18	TRBJ2-7	-	TRBD1
CASNGGQATSTDTQYF	TGTGCCAGCAATGGGGGCCAGGCGACTAGCACAGATACGCAGTATTTT	TRBV6-6	TRBJ2-3	-	-